The 30 T cell receptor beta chains listed next were all sequenced from one sample in a study of early T cells in non-severe SARS-CoV-2 infection. TCRdb re-derived calls from the 5' RACE reads in MiXCR, one entry per CDR3 protein. The table records 70,000 or so distinct CDR3 sequences, around 9.1% of them present only once. The sequences come from whole blood, collected at baseline. These receptors were taken from an adult who was a healthcare worker with PCR-confirmed SARS-CoV-2 infection or an uninfected control (not recorded which).

This clonotype showed up just a few times. The gene calls are TRBV10-1 and TRBJ1-1; D is unresolved. Germline CDR1 and CDR2: WNHNN and SYGVQD (reference sequence). V lost 5 bases, J lost 1 base, and 5 bases lay in between. The CDR3 consists of 12 residues. CDR3 protein: CASSQPNTEAFF. As DNA, the CDR3 is TGCGCCAGCAGTCAGCCGAACACTGAAGCTTTCTTT.

The table lists this clonotype with many counts. The chain couples TRBV19 to TRBJ1-2; D gene ambiguous. In germline, CDR1 is LNHDA, CDR2 SQIVND (reference sequence). The V end was cut by 7 bases, the J end by 2 bases, with 14 bases between. There are 14 residues in the CDR3. CDR3 bases: TGTGCCAGTAACCCCTTGAGGGAGAACTATGGCTACACCTTC. Translation: CASNPLRENYGYTF.

This clonotype has more than one count but fewer than ten. The gene calls are TRBV14 and TRBJ1-2; no definite D call. V lost 4 bases and J lost 2, with 8 bases in between. The CDR3 extends over 13 amino acids. CDR1 is SGHDN and CDR2 is FVKESK in the germline V gene. The CDR3 DNA follows: TGTGCCAGCAGCCCGGCAGTCAACTATGGCTACACCTTC. Amino acids: CASSPAVNYGYTF.

This clonotype was observed at least ten times. This sequence joins TRBV24-1 and TRBJ2-1; unclear D gene. The ends were cut back, 2 bases at V and 5 bases at J, with 15 bases in the middle. Germline V gene lookup returns CDR1 KGHDR and CDR2 SFDVKD. This CDR3 is built from 16 residues. CDR3 in DNA: TGTGCCACCAGTGATTCGTTTCTAAATCTACACAATGAGCAGTTCTTC. It specifies CATSDSFLNLHNEQFF.

There are many counts of this clonotype. V usage is TRBV5-1 and J usage is TRBJ1-3, with a tentative D call TRBD1 (5 bases). The CDR3 is 16 residues long. The germline V gene encodes CDR1 SGHRS and CDR2 YFSETQ. Trimming took off 4 bases at V and 0 bases at J, with 14 bases between the two ends. This CDR3 reads CASSLEEGRSGNTIYF. In nucleotides, the CDR3 is TGCGCCAGCAGCCTAGAGGAGGGACGCTCTGGAAACACCATATATTTT.

This clonotype has ten or more counts. CDR3 sequence reads: CATSQGPNYGYTF. The CDR3 region has the DNA TGTGCCACCAGTCAAGGCCCTAACTATGGCTACACCTTC. This chain links TRBV24-1 with TRBJ1-2; no firm D call. Germline V gene lookup returns CDR1 KGHDR and CDR2 SFDVKD. Trimming removed 6 bases at V and 0 bases at J, with 7 bases between. The CDR3 spans 13 residues.

Only a few counts were recorded for this clonotype. V is TRBV11-2 and J is TRBJ2-7; D might be TRBD2 (5 bases). Germline V lookup: CDR1 SGHAT, CDR2 FQNNGV. The CDR3 is 14 amino acids. Trimming took off 0 bases at V and 2 bases at J, with 8 bases between the two ends. CDR3 in amino acids: CASSLDRLTYEQYF. The CDR3 nucleotides read TGTGCCAGCAGCTTAGACAGACTAACCTACGAGCAGTACTTC.

This clonotype was seen more than once but under ten times. The gene calls are TRBV5-1 and TRBJ2-7, with D possibly matching TRBD2 (6 bases). CDR3 length: 14 amino acids. Germline CDR1 is SGHRS and CDR2 is YFSETQ. Trimming stripped 4 bases from V and 5 bases from J, with 16 bases between. DNA of the CDR3: TGCGCCAGCAGCATATGGCTAGCGTCAAACGAGCAGTACTTC. Amino acids: CASSIWLASNEQYF.

The chain links TRBV7-9 to TRBJ2-1; no reliable D call. CDR1 is SEHNR and CDR2 is FQNEAQ in the germline V gene (reference sequence). The CDR3 is 16 residues long. The V end was cut by 1 base, the J end by 0 bases, with 10 bases between. CDR3 amino acids: CASSLVADSSYNEQFF. In DNA, the CDR3 is TGTGCCAGCAGCTTAGTTGCAGATAGCTCCTACAATGAGCAGTTCTTC.

This clonotype has at least ten counts. The rearrangement uses TRBV6-1 and TRBJ2-7; 7 bases match TRBD2. Per the germline V gene, CDR1 is MNHNS and CDR2 is SASEGT. This CDR3 has 11 residues. V trimming: 6 bases; J trimming: 12 bases; junction bases outside the gene matches: 8. The CDR3 region is CASSRPGLLYF. The CDR3 bases are TGTGCCAGCAGCAGACCGGGACTACTGTACTTC.

This clonotype was recorded many times. The chain uses TRBV5-6 and TRBJ2-3; D is undetermined. The CDR3 is 15 amino acids. Deletions cut 5 bases from V and 2 bases from J, with 15 bases between. Germline-derived CDR1 and CDR2 are SGHDT and YYEEEE. The CDR3 DNA follows: TGTGCCAGCAGACCCCTAACTGGGGTCACAGATACGCAGTATTTT. Protein product: CASRPLTGVTDTQYF.

Many counts were recorded for this clonotype. The gene calls are TRBV7-8 and TRBJ1-1; D ambiguous. Deletions cut 7 bases from V and 1 base from J, with 16 bases between. This CDR3 has 15 residues. Germline lookup yields CDR1 SGHVS and CDR2 FQNEAQ. The chain's CDR3 is CASNPSAGSNTEAFF. The CDR3 nucleotides read TGTGCCAGCAACCCATCAGCCGGATCGAACACTGAAGCTTTCTTT.

This chain links TRBV6-6 with TRBJ1-6; the D gene is possibly TRBD1 (6 bases). This CDR3 is built from 13 residues. With 6 bases removed from V and 6 bases from J, the gap between germline ends came to 9 bases. Germline CDR1 is MNHNY and CDR2 is SVGAGI (reference sequence). This chain's CDR3 is CASRQGFNSPLHF. The CDR3 DNA is TGTGCCAGCAGACAGGGTTTTAATTCACCCCTCCACTTT.

The V gene is TRBV9, the J gene TRBJ2-3; 7 bases agree with TRBD2. This CDR3 region has 15 residues. Trimming took 1 base from V and 5 from J; bases not matched to a gene: 7. The germline V gene has CDR1 SGDLS and CDR2 YYNGEE. The CDR3 protein is CASSVSGDREDTQYF. CDR3 bases: TGTGCCAGCAGCGTAAGCGGGGATAGAGAAGATACGCAGTATTTT. Variable domain in full (rest from reference TRBV9 and TRBJ2-3): DSGVTQTPKHLITATGQRVTLRCSPRSGDLSVYWYQQSLDQGLQFLIQYYNGEERAKGNILERFSAQQFPDLHSELNLSSLELGDSALYFCASSVSGDREDTQYFGPGTRLTVL.

The chain joins TRBV30 to TRBJ2-7; D is unclear. Germline V CDR1 and CDR2: GTSNPN, SVGIG (reference sequence). V dropped 0 bases and J dropped 2 bases, with 11 bases sitting between them. The CDR3 runs to 14 residues. CDR3 protein: CAWSVQIGTYEQYF. Written as DNA, the CDR3 is TGTGCCTGGAGTGTACAAATTGGAACCTACGAGCAGTACTTC.

V gene TRBV18 combines with J gene TRBJ1-1; possibly TRBD1 for D (5 bases). This CDR3 has 13 amino acids. CDR1 is KGHSH, CDR2 LQKENI, per germline. V was trimmed by 3 bases and J by 4 bases, leaving 9 bases between them. CDR3 loop: CASSPQGFTEAFF. As DNA, the CDR3 is TGTGCCAGCTCACCCCAGGGATTCACTGAAGCTTTCTTT.

In regard to this clonotype: This CDR3 is missing its conserved last phenylalanine or tryptophan, likely due to a read error. The chain recombines TRBV2 with TRBJ1-2; D is perhaps TRBD1 (5 bases). Looked up from germline, CDR1 is SNHLY and CDR2 is FYNNEI. The CDR3 has 15 residues. The V and J ends lost 0 bases and 2 bases respectively, with 10 bases between them. DNA of the CDR3: TGTGCCAGCAGTGAAGCGCAGCAGGGCAACTATGGCTACACCTTG. Translation gives CASSEAQQGNYGYTL.

In this sample, this clonotype turned up many times. The V call is TRBV7-8, the J call TRBJ2-1; 11 positions agree with TRBD2. V dropped 6 bases and J dropped 12; count of bases not matched to a gene: 7. Germline CDR1 is SGHVS and CDR2 is FQNEAQ. There are 13 residues in the CDR3. The CDR3 here is CASSPDLAGGQFF. Here the CDR3 DNA reads TGTGCCAGCAGTCCTGATCTAGCGGGGGGGCAGTTCTTC. Using reference TRBV7-8 and TRBJ2-1 for the parts outside the CDR3, the full variable domain is GAGVSQSPRYKVAKRGQDVALRCDPISGHVSLFWYQQALGQGPEFLTYFQNEAQLDKSGLPSDRFFAERPEGSVSTLKIQRTQQEDSAVYLCASSPDLAGGQFFGPGTRLTVL.

The chain links TRBV5-5 to TRBJ1-1, with 9 bases fitting TRBD1. J was trimmed by 3 bases and V by 4 bases; bases with no gene match: 10. The V gene's germline CDR1 is SGHKS and CDR2 YYEKEE (reference sequence). The CDR3 consists of 16 residues. In nucleotides, the CDR3 is TGTGCCAGCAGCCACTCGGGACAGGGCGGGCACACTGAAGCTTTCTTT. It is translated as CASSHSGQGGHTEAFF.

This clonotype has at least ten counts. The chain carries TRBV27 and TRBJ2-7; 7 nucleotides agree with TRBD1. Germline CDR1 reads MNHEY; CDR2 reads SMNVEV (reference sequence). The CDR3 covers 13 residues. J gave up 3 bases and V 8 bases, and 7 bases lay outside the gene matches. CDR3 protein: CASRGQDFYEQYF. CDR3 in DNA: TGTGCCAGCCGCGGACAGGATTTCTACGAGCAGTACTTC.

This clonotype was observed a few times. V usage is TRBV2 and J usage is TRBJ1-2, with 7 bases aligning to TRBD1. With V trimmed by 5 bases and J by 7 bases, 10 bases remained unmatched. Germline CDR1 and CDR2: SNHLY and FYNNEI. This CDR3 comprises 14 residues. The CDR3 coding sequence is TGTGCCAGCAGTACCGGGACAGAGTTCCGTGGCTACACCTTC. Translation: CASSTGTEFRGYTF.

This clonotype was counted between two and nine times. This rearrangement joins TRBV7-8 to TRBJ1-4; no clear D. Trimming took off 6 bases at V and 0 bases at J, with 8 bases between the two ends. CDR1 and CDR2 (germline): SGHVS, FQNEAQ. The CDR3 length is 14 residues. CDR3 nucleotide sequence: TGTGCCAGCAGAAAGCAGGCAACTAATGAAAAACTGTTTTTT. This sequence encodes CASRKQATNEKLFF.

The sample holds many counts of this clonotype. The J gene is TRBJ1-2, the V gene TRBV20-1, with no clear D. CDR3 length equals 11 residues. Trimming cost V 3 bases and J 0 bases, with 2 bases left between them. Germline V lookup: CDR1 DFQATT, CDR2 SNEGSKA (reference sequence). CDR3 nucleotide sequence: TGCAGTGCTAGCCCTAACTATGGCTACACCTTC. Protein: CSASPNYGYTF.

The genes are TRBV4-3 and TRBJ2-1; D possibly uses TRBD1 or TRBD2 (5 bases each). This CDR3 is 16 amino acids long. V was trimmed by 1 base and J by 0 bases, leaving 10 bases between them. In germline, CDR1 is LGHNA, CDR2 YSLEER. CDR3 sequence (DNA): TGCGCCAGCAGCCAAGCGAGGGGTAGCTCCTACAATGAGCAGTTCTTC. Protein sequence: CASSQARGSSYNEQFF.

This clonotype was seen a few times. The CDR3 DNA follows: TGTGCCACCAGCAGAGATCGACCCAGTAGTCAGCCCCAGCATTTT. Amino acids: CATSRDRPSSQPQHF. The rearrangement links TRBV15 to TRBJ1-5, with D uncertain. The CDR3 length is 15 residues. The germline V gene has CDR1 LNHNV and CDR2 YYDKDF (reference sequence). Trimming removed 0 bases at V and 6 bases at J, with 12 bases between.

The J gene is TRBJ2-3, the V gene TRBV9; 8 bases map to TRBD2. The CDR3 is 14 amino acids. The J segment lost 2 bases and the V segment lost 6 bases, leaving 5 bases of the junction unmatched. Per germline, CDR1 SGDLS and CDR2 YYNGEE. The DNA of the CDR3 is TGTGCCAGCACCCGCGGGGGGCCCACAGATACGCAGTATTTT. This codes for CASTRGGPTDTQYF. The full variable domain, rest sourced from reference TRBV9 and TRBJ2-3, is DSGVTQTPKHLITATGQRVTLRCSPRSGDLSVYWYQQSLDQGLQFLIQYYNGEERAKGNILERFSAQQFPDLHSELNLSSLELGDSALYFCASTRGGPTDTQYFGPGTRLTVL.

This clonotype was seen repeatedly, ten times or more. The V call is TRBV13, the J call TRBJ2-7; D uncertain. The CDR3 is made up of 13 amino acids. V lost 5 bases and J lost 0, with 8 bases in between. Germline lookup yields CDR1 PRHDT and CDR2 FYEKMQ (reference sequence). The CDR3 region has the DNA TGTGCCAGCAGCGATGACCCCTCCTACGAGCAGTACTTC. It is translated as CASSDDPSYEQYF.

This clonotype was counted at least ten times. J is TRBJ1-6 and V is TRBV5-1, with TRBD1 matching 8 bases. V was pared by 0 bases and J by 10 bases, with 3 bases of the junction left unmatched. The CDR3 has 14 amino acids. CDR1 SGHRS and CDR2 YFSETQ come from the germline V gene. The CDR3 DNA follows: TGCGCCAGCAGCTTGGGGGACAGGAGATCACCCCTCCACTTT. Residues: CASSLGDRRSPLHF.

This clonotype was found a few times. One junction end does not reproduce the germline sequence, and a read error may be involved. The genes are TRBV20-1 and TRBJ2-3, with 7 nucleotides matching TRBD2. Germline lookup yields CDR1 DFQATT and CDR2 SNEGSKA (reference sequence). This CDR3 comprises 14 residues. In nucleotides, the CDR3 is TGCAGTGCCAGAGCGGGACCTAGCACAGATACGCAGTATTTT. It translates to CSARAGPSTDTQYF.

This clonotype was observed a handful of times. V gene TRBV4-2 combines with J gene TRBJ2-7, with 7 bases fitting TRBD1. Germline values: CDR1 LGHNA, CDR2 YNFKEQ. CDR3 length: 16 amino acids. V was clipped by 4 bases and J by 1 base; unmatched bases: 10. The CDR3 sequence: CASSPETGQRSYEQYF. The CDR3, as DNA: TGTGCCAGCAGCCCCGAGACAGGGCAGCGTTCCTACGAGCAGTACTTC.